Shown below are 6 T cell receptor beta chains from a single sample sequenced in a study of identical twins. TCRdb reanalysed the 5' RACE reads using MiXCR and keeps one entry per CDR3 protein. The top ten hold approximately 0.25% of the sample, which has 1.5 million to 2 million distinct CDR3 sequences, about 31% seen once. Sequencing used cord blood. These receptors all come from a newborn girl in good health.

In DNA form, the CDR3 reads TGTGCCAGCAGGTCGGGACAGGGAATCTATGGCTACACCTTC. Encoded protein: CASRSGQGIYGYTF. The genes are TRBV12-3 or TRBV12-4 and TRBJ1-2; 9 bases are a match to TRBD1. The V gene end was trimmed by 6 bases and the J gene end by 4 bases; junction bases not matched to a gene: 6. The CDR3 has 14 residues.

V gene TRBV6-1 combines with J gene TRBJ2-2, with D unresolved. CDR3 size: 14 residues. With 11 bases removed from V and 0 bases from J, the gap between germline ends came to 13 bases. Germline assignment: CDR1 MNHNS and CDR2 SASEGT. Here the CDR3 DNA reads TGTGCCGCACAAAGCACACCGAACACCGGGGAGCTGTTTTTT. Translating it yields CAAQSTPNTGELFF.

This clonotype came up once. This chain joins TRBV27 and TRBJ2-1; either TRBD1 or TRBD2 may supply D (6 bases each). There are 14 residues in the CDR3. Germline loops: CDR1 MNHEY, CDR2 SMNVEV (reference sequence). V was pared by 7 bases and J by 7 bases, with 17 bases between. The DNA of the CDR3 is TGTGCCAGCAAAATTGAGGGGGGAATGAATGAGCAGTTCTTC. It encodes CASKIEGGMNEQFF.

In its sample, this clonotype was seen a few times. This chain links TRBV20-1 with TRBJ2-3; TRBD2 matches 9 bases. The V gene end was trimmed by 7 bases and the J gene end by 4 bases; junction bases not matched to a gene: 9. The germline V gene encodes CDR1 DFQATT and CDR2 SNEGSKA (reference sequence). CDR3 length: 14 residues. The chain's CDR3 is CSVKLAGSPDTQYF. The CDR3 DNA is TGCAGTGTTAAGCTAGCGGGGTCCCCAGATACGCAGTATTTT.

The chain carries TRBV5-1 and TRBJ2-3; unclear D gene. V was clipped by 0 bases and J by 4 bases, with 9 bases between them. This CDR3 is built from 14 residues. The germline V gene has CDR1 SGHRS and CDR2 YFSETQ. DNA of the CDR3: TGCGCCAGCAGCTTGGGTAGCCGGGCAGATACGCAGTATTTT. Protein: CASSLGSRADTQYF.

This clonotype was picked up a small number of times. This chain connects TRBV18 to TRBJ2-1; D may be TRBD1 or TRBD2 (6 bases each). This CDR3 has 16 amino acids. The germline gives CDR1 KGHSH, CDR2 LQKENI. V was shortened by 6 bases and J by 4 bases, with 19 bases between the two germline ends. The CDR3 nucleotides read TGTGCCAGCTCTCAACAGGGAGCGGGCCGATACAATGAGCAGTTCTTC. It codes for CASSQQGAGRYNEQFF.